Sequencing of this TCR beta chain was carried out in a study of cytomegalovirus exposure and HLA in healthy donors. Sequencing used immunoSEQ multiplex PCR; TCRdb keeps in-frame clones, though not all of them. The data contain 80,000 to 100,000 clones, approximately 91% of them singletons. Study-level points and caveats: The TCR clusters that emerged in the first cohort tended, a later analysis found, to co-occur in the 120 or so validation repertoires.

Trimming cost V 3 bases and J 0 bases; bases outside gene matches: 11. Germline V gene sequence: CDR1 MGHRA, CDR2 YSYEKL. The CDR3 extends over 18 amino acids. A word on this clone: The target antigen is unknown.

Sequencing input: PBMCs. The V and J genes are TRBV4-1 and TRBJ1-2; 9 bases are shared with TRBD1. This clonotype was sampled from a man aged 30 to 45 in good health and CMV-seronegative. In DNA, the CDR3 is TGCGCCAGCAGCCATGGGCCGGGACAGGGTGGAACTAACTATGGCTACACCTTC. It yields the protein CASSHGPGQGGTNYGYTF.